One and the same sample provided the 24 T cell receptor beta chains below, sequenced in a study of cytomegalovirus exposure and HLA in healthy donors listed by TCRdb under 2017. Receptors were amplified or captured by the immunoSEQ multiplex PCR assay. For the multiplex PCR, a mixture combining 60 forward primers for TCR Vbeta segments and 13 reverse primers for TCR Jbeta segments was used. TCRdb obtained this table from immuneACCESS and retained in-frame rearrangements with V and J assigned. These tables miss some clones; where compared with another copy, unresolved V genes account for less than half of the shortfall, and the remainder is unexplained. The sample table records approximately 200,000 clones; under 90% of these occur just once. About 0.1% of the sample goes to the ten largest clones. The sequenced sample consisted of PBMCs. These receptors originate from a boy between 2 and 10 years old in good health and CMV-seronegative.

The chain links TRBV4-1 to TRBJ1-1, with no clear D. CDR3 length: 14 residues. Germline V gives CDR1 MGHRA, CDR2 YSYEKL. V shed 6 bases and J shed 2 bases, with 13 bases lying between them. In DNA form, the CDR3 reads TGCGCCAGCAGGGGGAGGCAGACAAACACTGAAGCTTTCTTT. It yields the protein CASRGRQTNTEAFF.

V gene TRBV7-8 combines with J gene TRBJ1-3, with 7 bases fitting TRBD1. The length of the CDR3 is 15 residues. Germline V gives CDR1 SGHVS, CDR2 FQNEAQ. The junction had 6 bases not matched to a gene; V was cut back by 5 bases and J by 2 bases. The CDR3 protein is CASSPRGMTGNTIYF. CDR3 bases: TGTGCCAGCAGCCCCAGGGGGATGACTGGAAACACCATATATTTT.

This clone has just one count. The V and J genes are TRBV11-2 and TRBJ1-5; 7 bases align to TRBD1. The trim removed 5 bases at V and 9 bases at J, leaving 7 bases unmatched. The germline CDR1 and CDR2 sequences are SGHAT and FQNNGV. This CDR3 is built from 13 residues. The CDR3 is CASSAQGELPQHF. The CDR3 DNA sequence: TGTGCCAGCAGCGCGCAGGGGGAGCTGCCCCAGCATTTT.

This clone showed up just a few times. The CDR3 DNA follows: TGTGCCAGCAGCTTAGAGTCTTGGCGGTCCTATGGCTACACCTTC. It translates to CASSLESWRSYGYTF. The rearrangement links TRBV7-2 to TRBJ1-2; D is undetermined. The V gene lost 1 base and the J gene lost 4 bases, with 13 bases spanning the gap. Germline CDR1 SGHTA, CDR2 FQGNSA. There are 15 residues in the CDR3. The whole variable domain, filled in from reference TRBV7-2 and TRBJ1-2, reads GAGVSQSPSNKVTEKGKDVELRCDPISGHTALYWYRQSLGQGLEFLIYFQGNSAPDKSGLPSDRFSAERTGGSVSTLTIQRTQQEDSAVYLCASSLESWRSYGYTFGSGTRLTVV.

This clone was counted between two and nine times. The CDR3 DNA is TGTGCCACCAGCAGGGAGGACAGCGGGATCCGGGATGAGCAGTTCTTC. The encoded protein is CATSREDSGIRDEQFF. The chain couples TRBV15 to TRBJ2-1, with D possibly matching TRBD2 (7 bases). The CDR3 runs 16 residues. CDR1 LNHNV and CDR2 YYDKDF come from the germline V gene (reference sequence). V dropped 3 bases and J dropped 8 bases, with 20 bases sitting between them.

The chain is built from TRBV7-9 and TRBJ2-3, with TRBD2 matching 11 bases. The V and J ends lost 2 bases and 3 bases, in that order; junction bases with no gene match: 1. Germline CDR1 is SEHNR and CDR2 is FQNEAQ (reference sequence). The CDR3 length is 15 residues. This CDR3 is CASSLLAGGTDTQYF. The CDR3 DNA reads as TGTGCCAGCAGCTTACTAGCGGGGGGTACAGATACGCAGTATTTT. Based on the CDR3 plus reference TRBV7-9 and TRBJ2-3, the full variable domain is DTGVSQNPRHKITKRGQNVTFRCDPISEHNRLYWYRQTLGQGPEFLTYFQNEAQLEKSRLLSDRFSAERPKGSFSTLEIQRTEQGDSAMYLCASSLLAGGTDTQYFGPGTRLTVL.

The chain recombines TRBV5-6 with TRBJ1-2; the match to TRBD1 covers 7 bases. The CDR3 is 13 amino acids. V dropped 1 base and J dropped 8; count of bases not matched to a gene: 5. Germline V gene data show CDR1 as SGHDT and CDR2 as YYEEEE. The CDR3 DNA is TGTGCCAGCAGCTTGCTCAGGGGGAGCGGCTACACCTTC. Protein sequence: CASSLLRGSGYTF.

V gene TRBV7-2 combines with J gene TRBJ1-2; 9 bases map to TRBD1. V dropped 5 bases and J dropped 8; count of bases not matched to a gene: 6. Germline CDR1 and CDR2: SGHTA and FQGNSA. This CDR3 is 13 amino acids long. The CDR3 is CASSPWTGVGYTF. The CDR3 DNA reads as TGTGCCAGCAGCCCCTGGACAGGGGTGGGCTACACCTTC.

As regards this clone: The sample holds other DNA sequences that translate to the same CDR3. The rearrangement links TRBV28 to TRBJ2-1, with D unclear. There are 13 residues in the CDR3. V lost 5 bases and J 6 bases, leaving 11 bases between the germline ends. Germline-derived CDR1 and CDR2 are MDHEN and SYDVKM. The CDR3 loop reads CASSTDISNEQFF. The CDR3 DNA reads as TGTGCCAGCAGTACCGACATCAGCAATGAGCAGTTCTTC.

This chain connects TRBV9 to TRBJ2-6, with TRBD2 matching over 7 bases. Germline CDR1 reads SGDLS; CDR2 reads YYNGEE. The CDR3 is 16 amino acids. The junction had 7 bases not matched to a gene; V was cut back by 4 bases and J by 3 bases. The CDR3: CASSPNPSGGANVLTF. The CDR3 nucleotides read TGTGCCAGCAGCCCTAATCCTAGCGGTGGGGCCAACGTCCTGACTTTC.

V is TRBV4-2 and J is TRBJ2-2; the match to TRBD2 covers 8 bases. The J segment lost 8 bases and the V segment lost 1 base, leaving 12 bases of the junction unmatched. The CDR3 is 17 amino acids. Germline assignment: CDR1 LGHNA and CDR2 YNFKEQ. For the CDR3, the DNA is TGTGCCAGCAGCCAAGGGGGGCGGCTAGCGGGTGGTGGGGAGCTGTTTTTT. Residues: CASSQGGRLAGGGELFF.

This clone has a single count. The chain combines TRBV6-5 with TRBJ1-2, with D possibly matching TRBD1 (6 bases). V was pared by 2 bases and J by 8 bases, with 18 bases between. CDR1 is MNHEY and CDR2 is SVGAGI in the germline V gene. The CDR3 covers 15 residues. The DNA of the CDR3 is TGTGCCAGCAGTTACATTGGACAGAGGGTCGGGGGCTACACCTTC. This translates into CASSYIGQRVGGYTF.

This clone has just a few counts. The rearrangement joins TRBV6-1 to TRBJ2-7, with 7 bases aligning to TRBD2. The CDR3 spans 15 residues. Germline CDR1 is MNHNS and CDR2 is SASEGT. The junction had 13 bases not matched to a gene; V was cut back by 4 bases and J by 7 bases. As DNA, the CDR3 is TGTGCCAGCAGTGGCCCCCCGGGACTACCGAGGGAGCAGTACTTC. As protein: CASSGPPGLPREQYF.

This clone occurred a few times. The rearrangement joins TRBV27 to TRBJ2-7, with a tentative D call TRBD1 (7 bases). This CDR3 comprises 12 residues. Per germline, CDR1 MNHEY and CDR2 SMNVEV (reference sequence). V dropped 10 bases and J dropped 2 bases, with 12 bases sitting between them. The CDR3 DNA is TGTGCCACCCGGGGGACAGCCTACGAGCAGTACTTC. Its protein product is CATRGTAYEQYF.

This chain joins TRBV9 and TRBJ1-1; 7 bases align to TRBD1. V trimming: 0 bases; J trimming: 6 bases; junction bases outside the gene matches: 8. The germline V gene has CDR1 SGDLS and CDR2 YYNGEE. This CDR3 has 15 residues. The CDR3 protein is CASSVGTGVGAEAFF. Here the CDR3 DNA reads TGTGCCAGCAGCGTAGGTACAGGGGTAGGAGCTGAAGCTTTCTTT.

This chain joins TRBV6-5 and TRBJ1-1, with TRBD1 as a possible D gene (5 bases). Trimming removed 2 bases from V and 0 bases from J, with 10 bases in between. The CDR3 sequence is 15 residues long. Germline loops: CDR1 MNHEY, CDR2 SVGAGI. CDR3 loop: CASSYRKTVNTEAFF. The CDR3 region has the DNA TGTGCCAGCAGTTACCGTAAGACAGTGAACACTGAAGCTTTCTTT.

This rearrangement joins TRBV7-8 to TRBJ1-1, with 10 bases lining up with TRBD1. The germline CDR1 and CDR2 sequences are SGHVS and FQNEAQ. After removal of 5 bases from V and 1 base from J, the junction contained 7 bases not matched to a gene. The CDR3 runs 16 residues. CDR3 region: CASSPHWTGGNTEAFF. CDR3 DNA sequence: TGTGCCAGCAGCCCCCACTGGACAGGGGGGAACACTGAAGCTTTCTTT.

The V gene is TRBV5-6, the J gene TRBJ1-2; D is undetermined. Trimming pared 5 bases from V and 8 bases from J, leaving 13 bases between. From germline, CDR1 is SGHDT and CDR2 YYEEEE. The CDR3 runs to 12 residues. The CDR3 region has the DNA TGTGCCAGCAGTAGGGAGTTGGGGGGCTACACCTTC. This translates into CASSRELGGYTF.

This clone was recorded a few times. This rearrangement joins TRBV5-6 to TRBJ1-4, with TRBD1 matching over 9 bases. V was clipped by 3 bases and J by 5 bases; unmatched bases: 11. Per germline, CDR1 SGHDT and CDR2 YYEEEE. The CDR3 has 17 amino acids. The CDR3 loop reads CASSSDRGMEFNEKLFF. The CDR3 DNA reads TGTGCCAGCAGCTCGGACAGGGGTATGGAGTTCAATGAAAAACTGTTTTTT.

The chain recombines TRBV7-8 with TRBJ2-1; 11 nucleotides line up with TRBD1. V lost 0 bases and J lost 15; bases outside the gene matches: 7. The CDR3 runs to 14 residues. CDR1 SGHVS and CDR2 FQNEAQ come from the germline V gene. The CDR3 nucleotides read TGTGCCAGCAGCTTAGCGCCCTGGGACAGGGGGGGGTTCTTC. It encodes CASSLAPWDRGGFF.

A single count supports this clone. In DNA form, the CDR3 reads TGTGCCAGCAGCTTAGACAGGGGGACGACGACAGATACGCAGTATTTT. This gives the protein CASSLDRGTTTDTQYF. The V gene is TRBV9, the J gene TRBJ2-3; 9 positions match TRBD1. V gave up 4 bases and J gave up 3 bases; unmatched junction bases: 9. Looked up from germline, CDR1 is SGDLS and CDR2 is YYNGEE. This CDR3 is built from 16 residues.

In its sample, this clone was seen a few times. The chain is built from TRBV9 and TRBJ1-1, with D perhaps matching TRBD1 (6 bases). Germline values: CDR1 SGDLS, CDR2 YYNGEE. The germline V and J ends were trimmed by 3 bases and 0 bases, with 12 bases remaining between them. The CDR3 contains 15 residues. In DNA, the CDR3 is TGTGCCAGCAGCGCCTCAGGGGCCATGAACACTGAAGCTTTCTTT. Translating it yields CASSASGAMNTEAFF.

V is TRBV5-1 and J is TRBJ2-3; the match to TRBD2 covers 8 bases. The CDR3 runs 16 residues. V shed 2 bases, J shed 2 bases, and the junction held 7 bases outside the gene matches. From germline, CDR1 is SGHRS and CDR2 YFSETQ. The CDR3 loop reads CASSLRLARYTDTQYF. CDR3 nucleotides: TGCGCCAGCAGCTTAAGACTAGCGCGCTACACAGATACGCAGTATTTT.

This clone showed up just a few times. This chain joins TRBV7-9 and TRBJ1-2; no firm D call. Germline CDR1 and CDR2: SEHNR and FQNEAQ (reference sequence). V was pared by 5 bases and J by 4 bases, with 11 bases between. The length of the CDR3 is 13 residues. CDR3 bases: TGTGCCAGCAGCAACGCGGATACCTATGGCTACACCTTC. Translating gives CASSNADTYGYTF.